One and the same sample provided the 21 T cell receptor beta chains below, sequenced in a study of blood T cell repertoires in COVID-19. The data were produced by immunoSEQ multiplex PCR, yet TCRdb's version contains in-frame clones alone and is incomplete. Of around 250,000 clones in the sample, 80% to 90% were seen once. The sample taken for sequencing was PBMCs or T cells enriched from blood (not recorded which). All receptors come from a man younger than 40 with acute COVID-19.

This clone was seen more than once but under ten times. V usage is TRBV2 and J usage is TRBJ1-1; 8 nucleotides align to TRBD1. Germline lookup yields CDR1 SNHLY and CDR2 FYNNEI. Trimming took 10 bases from V and 2 from J; bases not matched to a gene: 3. The CDR3 runs to 12 residues. The CDR3 is CATDRANTEAFF. The CDR3 DNA reads TGTGCCACGGACAGGGCCAACACTGAAGCTTTCTTT.

The rearrangement links TRBV29-1 to TRBJ2-1; D is uncertain. CDR1 is SQVTM, CDR2 ANQGSEA, per germline. This CDR3 contains 12 residues. V lost 1 base and J lost 4, with 5 bases in between. The CDR3 loop is CSVEGGYNEQFF. CDR3 in DNA: TGCAGCGTTGAAGGCGGTTACAATGAGCAGTTCTTC.

The chain combines TRBV9 with TRBJ2-2, with D tentatively TRBD2 (6 bases). The CDR3 has 16 amino acids. The germline V gene encodes CDR1 SGDLS and CDR2 YYNGEE. The V end lost 4 bases, the J end lost 6 bases, and 19 bases lay between the germline ends. The CDR3 nucleotides read TGTGCCAGCAGCCCCCTCCCGCGGGGTGTCCCCGGGGAGCTGTTTTTT. This translates into CASSPLPRGVPGELFF.

CDR3 in DNA: TGTGCCAGCAGCTTTTGGGGGGATGAGCAGTTCTTC. It codes for CASSFWGDEQFF. The chain carries TRBV5-4 and TRBJ2-1, with a weak D call TRBD2 (6 bases). V gave up 2 bases and J gave up 8 bases, with 8 bases separating them. CDR3 length: 12 amino acids. In germline, CDR1 is SGHNT, CDR2 YYREEE (reference sequence).

The J gene is TRBJ2-5, the V gene TRBV19, with 11 bases aligning to TRBD2. With 8 bases clipped from V and 5 bases from J, the junction kept 10 bases outside the gene matches. CDR3 length: 15 residues. Per the germline V gene, CDR1 is LNHDA and CDR2 is SQIVND (reference sequence). CDR3 bases: TGTGCCAGTTCGGATAGCGGGAGGGCTGGGGAGACCCAGTACTTC. This gives the protein CASSDSGRAGETQYF.

The chain is built from TRBV19 and TRBJ2-1, with 8 bases identical to TRBD1. The CDR3 is 13 amino acids. The V segment lost 6 bases and the J segment 6 bases; nucleotides outside the gene matches: 4. Per germline, CDR1 LNHDA and CDR2 SQIVND (reference sequence). The CDR3 nucleotides are TGTGCCAGTAGCAGTACAGGGGGCAATGAGCAGTTCTTC. Encoded protein: CASSSTGGNEQFF.

The CDR3 DNA follows: TGTGCCAGCACCTTCGGGGGAGGAACTGAAGCTTTCTTT. Protein product: CASTFGGGTEAFF. The gene calls are TRBV27 and TRBJ1-1; a weak D match, TRBD1 (5 bases). The CDR3 extends over 13 amino acids. The V gene's germline CDR1 is MNHEY and CDR2 SMNVEV (reference sequence). Trimming took off 7 bases at V and 5 bases at J, with 14 bases between the two ends.

J is TRBJ1-1 and V is TRBV11-1, with a tentative D call TRBD1 (5 bases). CDR3 size: 13 residues. CDR1 SGHAT and CDR2 FQDESV come from the germline V gene (reference sequence). The V end lost 1 base, the J end lost 4 bases, and 7 bases lay between the germline ends. The CDR3 bases are TGTGCCAGCAGCTTAGGCAGGGCCACTGAAGCTTTCTTT. Translation: CASSLGRATEAFF.

V gene TRBV27 combines with J gene TRBJ1-1; 7 bases line up with TRBD1. With V trimmed by 3 bases and J by 1 base, 5 bases remained unmatched. This CDR3 region has 15 residues. Per the germline V gene, CDR1 is MNHEY and CDR2 is SMNVEV (reference sequence). The CDR3 bases are TGTGCCAGCAGTTTTCTCGGGACAGCGAACACTGAAGCTTTCTTT. This sequence encodes CASSFLGTANTEAFF.

The chain links TRBV3-1 (or the pseudogene TRBV3-2) to TRBJ2-2; TRBD1 matches at 9 bases. Germline CDR1 and CDR2: LGHDT and YNNKEL (reference sequence). Trimming at V came to 5 bases and at J to 4 bases, leaving 2 bases not matched to a gene. The CDR3 contains 14 residues. The CDR3 region is CASSDRGTTGELFF. CDR3 in DNA: TGTGCCAGCAGCGACAGGGGGACCACCGGGGAGCTGTTTTTT.

This clone was recorded once. J is TRBJ2-1 and V is TRBV7-6; D is unresolved. The length of the CDR3 is 11 residues. Looked up from germline, CDR1 is SGHVS and CDR2 is FNYEAQ. V lost 0 bases, J lost 10 bases, and 4 bases lay in between. This CDR3 reads CASSLAREQFF. In nucleotides, the CDR3 is TGTGCCAGCAGCTTAGCCCGGGAGCAGTTCTTC.

V and J are TRBV19 and TRBJ2-5; 12 bases are a match to TRBD2. Trimming cost V 1 base and J 3 bases; bases outside gene matches: 0. This CDR3 is built from 15 residues. From germline, CDR1 is LNHDA and CDR2 SQIVND (reference sequence). The CDR3 nucleotides are TGTGCCAGTAGTATAGGGACTAGCGGGAAAGAGACCCAGTACTTC. It is translated as CASSIGTSGKETQYF.

The J gene is TRBJ1-1, the V gene TRBV27; the match to TRBD1 covers 7 bases. CDR1 and CDR2 from the germline V gene are MNHEY and SMNVEV (reference sequence). Unmatched junction bases numbered 1, after V lost 6 bases and J lost 0 bases. This CDR3 is 13 amino acids long. CDR3 in DNA: TGTGCCAGCAGGGGACAGATGAACACTGAAGCTTTCTTT. This sequence encodes CASRGQMNTEAFF.

The genes are TRBV3-1 (or the pseudogene TRBV3-2) and TRBJ2-1; 10 positions agree with TRBD2. Per germline, CDR1 LGHDT and CDR2 YNNKEL (reference sequence). The length of the CDR3 is 18 residues. V lost 2 bases to trimming and J lost 9 bases; unmatched junction nucleotides: 16. CDR3 nucleotides: TGTGCCAGCAGCCAATTAGCGGGAGGTACGATCTATCCTCCTGAGCAGTTCTTC. Protein: CASSQLAGGTIYPPEQFF.

V is TRBV3-1 (or the pseudogene TRBV3-2) and J is TRBJ2-1, with D hard to call. There are 15 residues in the CDR3. The ends were cut back, 0 bases at V and 5 bases at J, with 11 bases in the middle. Per germline, CDR1 LGHDT and CDR2 YNNKEL (reference sequence). CDR3 sequence (DNA): TGTGCCAGCAGCCAAGATTTTACAGCCAACAATGAGCAGTTCTTC. Protein sequence: CASSQDFTANNEQFF.

The chain has TRBV19 and TRBJ2-3; 15 bases line up with TRBD2. In germline, CDR1 is LNHDA, CDR2 SQIVND (reference sequence). This CDR3 contains 16 residues. Unmatched junction bases numbered 6, after V lost 7 bases and J lost 4 bases. This CDR3 reads CASTERTSGGADTQYF. The DNA for the CDR3 is TGTGCCAGTACCGAGCGGACTAGCGGGGGGGCAGATACGCAGTATTTT.

The rearrangement joins TRBV7-9 to TRBJ2-5; 7 nucleotides agree with TRBD2. Germline values: CDR1 SEHNR, CDR2 FQNEAQ (reference sequence). V shed 5 bases, J shed 5 bases, and the junction held 11 bases outside the gene matches. The CDR3 runs 15 residues. The CDR3 loop reads CASSLSGEHGETQYF. CDR3 bases: TGTGCCAGCAGCCTCAGCGGGGAACATGGGGAGACCCAGTACTTC.

There are a few counts of this clone. This sequence joins TRBV19 and TRBJ1-4; 10 bases are shared with TRBD1. CDR1 and CDR2 from the germline V gene are LNHDA and SQIVND (reference sequence). This CDR3 region has 18 residues. The V and J ends lost 4 bases and 3 bases, in that order; junction bases with no gene match: 11. As DNA, the CDR3 is TGTGCCAGTAGTAGGGACAGGGGCAGAGTGTGGGCTAATGAAAAACTGTTTTTT. Translation gives CASSRDRGRVWANEKLFF. The variable domain in full, with the rest retrieved from reference TRBV19 and TRBJ1-4, is DGGITQSPKYLFRKEGQNVTLSCEQNLNHDAMYWYRQDPGQGLRLIYYSQIVNDFQKGDIAEGYSVSREKKESFPLTVTSAQKNPTAFYLCASSRDRGRVWANEKLFFGSGTQLSVL.

This chain connects TRBV5-6 to TRBJ2-1; 8 nucleotides line up with TRBD1. The germline CDR1 and CDR2 sequences are SGHDT and YYEEEE. This CDR3 region has 16 residues. The ends lost 2 bases at V and 1 base at J; junction bases unmatched: 5. The chain's CDR3 is CASSLPGQVSYNEQFF. The CDR3 nucleotides are TGTGCCAGCAGCTTACCGGGACAGGTATCCTACAATGAGCAGTTCTTC. Full variable domain (outside the CDR3, taken from reference TRBV5-6 and TRBJ2-1): DAGVTQSPTHLIKTRGQQVTLRCSPKSGHDTVSWYQQALGQGPQFIFQYYEEEERQRGNFPDRFSGHQFPNYSSELNVNALLLGDSALYLCASSLPGQVSYNEQFFGPGTRLTVL.

The rearrangement joins TRBV20-1 to TRBJ1-1, with 7 bases fitting TRBD1. The CDR3 is 15 residues long. V lost 3 bases to trimming and J lost 4 bases; unmatched junction nucleotides: 11. CDR1 and CDR2 (germline): DFQATT, SNEGSKA (reference sequence). The CDR3: CSASQIQGSGTEAFF. The CDR3 DNA reads as TGCAGTGCTAGTCAAATACAGGGGTCCGGCACTGAAGCTTTCTTT.

This clone has just a few counts. This chain links TRBV3-1 (or the pseudogene TRBV3-2) with TRBJ1-2; a weak D match, TRBD1 (5 bases). V lost 4 bases to trimming and J lost 5 bases, with 17 bases between them. Germline CDR1 is LGHDT and CDR2 is YNNKEL (reference sequence). This CDR3 contains 15 residues. This chain's CDR3 is CASSPNREGRYGYTF. CDR3 bases: TGTGCCAGCAGCCCGAACCGGGAGGGGAGGTATGGCTACACCTTC.